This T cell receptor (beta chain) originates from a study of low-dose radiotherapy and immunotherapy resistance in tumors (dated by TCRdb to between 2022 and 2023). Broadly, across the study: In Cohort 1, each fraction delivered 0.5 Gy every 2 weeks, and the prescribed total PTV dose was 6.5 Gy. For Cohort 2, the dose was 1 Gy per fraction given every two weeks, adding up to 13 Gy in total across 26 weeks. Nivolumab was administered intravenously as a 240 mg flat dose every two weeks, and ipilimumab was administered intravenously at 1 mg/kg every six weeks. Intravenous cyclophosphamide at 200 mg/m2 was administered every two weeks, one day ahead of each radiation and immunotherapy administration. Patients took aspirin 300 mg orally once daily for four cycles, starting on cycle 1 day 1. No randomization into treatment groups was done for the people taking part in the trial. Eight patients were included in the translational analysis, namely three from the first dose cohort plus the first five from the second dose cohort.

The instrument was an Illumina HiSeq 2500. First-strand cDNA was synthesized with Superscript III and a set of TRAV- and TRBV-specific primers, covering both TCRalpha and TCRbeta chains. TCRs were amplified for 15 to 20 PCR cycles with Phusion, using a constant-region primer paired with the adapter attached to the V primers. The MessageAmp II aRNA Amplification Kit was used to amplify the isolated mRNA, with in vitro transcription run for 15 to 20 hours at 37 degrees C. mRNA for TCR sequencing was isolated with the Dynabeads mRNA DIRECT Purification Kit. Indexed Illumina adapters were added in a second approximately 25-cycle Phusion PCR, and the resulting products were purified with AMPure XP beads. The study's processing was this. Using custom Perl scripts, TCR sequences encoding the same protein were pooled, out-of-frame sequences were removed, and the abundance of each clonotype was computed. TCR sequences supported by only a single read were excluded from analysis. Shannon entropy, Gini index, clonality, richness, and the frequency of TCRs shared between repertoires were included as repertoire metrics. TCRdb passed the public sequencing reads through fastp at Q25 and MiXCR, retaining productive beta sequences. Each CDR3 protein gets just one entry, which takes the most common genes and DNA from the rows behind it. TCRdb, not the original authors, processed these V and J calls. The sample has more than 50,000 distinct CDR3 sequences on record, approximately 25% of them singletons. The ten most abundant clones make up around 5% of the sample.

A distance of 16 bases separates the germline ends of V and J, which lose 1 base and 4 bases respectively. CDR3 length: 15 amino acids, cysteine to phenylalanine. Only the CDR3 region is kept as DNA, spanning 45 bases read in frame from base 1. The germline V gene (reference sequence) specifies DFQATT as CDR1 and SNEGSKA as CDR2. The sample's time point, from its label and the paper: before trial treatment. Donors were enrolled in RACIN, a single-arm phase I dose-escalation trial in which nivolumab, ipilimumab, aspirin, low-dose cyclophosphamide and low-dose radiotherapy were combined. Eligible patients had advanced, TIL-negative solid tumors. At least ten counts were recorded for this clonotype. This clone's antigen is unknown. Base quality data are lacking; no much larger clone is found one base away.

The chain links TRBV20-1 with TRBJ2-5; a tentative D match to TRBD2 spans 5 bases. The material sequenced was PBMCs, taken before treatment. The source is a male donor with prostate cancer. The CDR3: CSARAPLASGETQYF. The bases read TGCAGTGCTAGAGCCCCTTTAGCGTCGGGAGAGACCCAGTACTTC.